This entry lists 7 T cell receptor beta chains sequenced from one sample in a study of cytomegalovirus exposure and HLA in healthy donors. The study ran its PCR with 60 Vbeta and 13 Jbeta primers. Sequencing was performed with immunoSEQ multiplex PCR; in TCRdb, only in-frame clones are kept and a portion is missing. This sample carries 270,000 or so clones, roughly 89% of them seen once, and the ten largest clones take 3.5% to 4%. The sequencing input was PBMCs. The receptors stem from a man aged 35 to 55 in good health and CMV-seropositive.

This chain joins TRBV11-2 and TRBJ1-5, with TRBD1 matching 9 bases. This CDR3 is built from 16 residues. Germline CDR1 is SGHAT and CDR2 is FQNNGV. The ends lost 5 bases at V and 1 base at J; junction bases unmatched: 6. The CDR3 here is CASSDGTGISNQPQHF. The DNA for the CDR3 is TGTGCCAGCAGCGATGGGACAGGGATCAGCAATCAGCCCCAGCATTTT.

The rearrangement joins TRBV7-2 to TRBJ2-7; TRBD2 matches at 8 bases. Trimming took 4 bases from V and 5 from J; bases not matched to a gene: 13. Germline V gives CDR1 SGHTA, CDR2 FQGNSA. The CDR3 is made up of 16 amino acids. The CDR3 reads CASSSSQSGSRHEQYF. The CDR3 DNA is TGTGCCAGCAGCTCTTCCCAGAGCGGGAGTAGGCACGAGCAGTACTTC. Variable domain in full (rest from reference TRBV7-2 and TRBJ2-7): GAGVSQSPSNKVTEKGKDVELRCDPISGHTALYWYRQSLGQGLEFLIYFQGNSAPDKSGLPSDRFSAERTGGSVSTLTIQRTQQEDSAVYLCASSSSQSGSRHEQYFGPGTRLTVT.

The chain links TRBV19 to TRBJ1-5, with unresolved D. The germline gives CDR1 LNHDA, CDR2 SQIVND (reference sequence). This CDR3 region has 13 residues. V was pared by 3 bases and J by 4 bases, with 7 bases between. Here the CDR3 DNA reads TGTGCCAGTAGTATCAGAAGAAATCAGCCCCAGCATTTT. Amino acid sequence: CASSIRRNQPQHF.

V and J are TRBV6-5 and TRBJ2-7, with 8 bases lining up with TRBD1. The CDR3 is made up of 13 amino acids. V lost 5 bases, J lost 5 bases, and 5 bases stayed unmatched. Germline-derived CDR1 and CDR2 are MNHEY and SVGAGI. The CDR3 here is CASSKTGDDEQYF. In nucleotides, the CDR3 is TGTGCCAGCAGTAAGACAGGGGATGACGAGCAGTACTTC.

The gene calls are TRBV7-6 and TRBJ1-1; TRBD1 matches at 10 bases. The V gene end was trimmed by 5 bases and the J gene end by 6 bases; junction bases not matched to a gene: 12. This CDR3 spans 16 amino acids. Germline CDR1 reads SGHVS; CDR2 reads FNYEAQ. DNA for the CDR3: TGTGCCAGCAGCCCCAGGACAGGGGGTGGTTCGGCTGAAGCTTTCTTT. Translation gives CASSPRTGGGSAEAFF.

The chain is built from TRBV5-1 and TRBJ2-7, with 8 bases aligning to TRBD2. CDR3 length equals 14 residues. From germline, CDR1 is SGHRS and CDR2 YFSETQ. V was pared by 4 bases and J by 5 bases, with 8 bases of the junction left unmatched. The CDR3 coding sequence is TGCGCCAGCAGCCTCCCCGGGACTAGAAACGAGCAGTACTTC. Residues: CASSLPGTRNEQYF.

The chain links TRBV28 to TRBJ2-3; the match to TRBD2 covers 7 bases. Per the germline V gene, CDR1 is MDHEN and CDR2 is SYDVKM. The CDR3 runs to 15 residues. With 2 bases clipped from V and 1 base from J, the junction kept 3 bases outside the gene matches. Written as DNA, the CDR3 is TGTGCCAGCAGTTTAGCGGGAGCCGGCACAGATACGCAGTATTTT. Encoded protein: CASSLAGAGTDTQYF.